This entry concerns a single T cell receptor (beta chain). The antigen remains unidentified. CD8 memory pooled CD45RO+ cells and CCR7-negative CD45RA+ TemRA cells. V was pared by 0 bases and J by 8 bases, with 10 bases between. Germline CDR1 MGHRA, CDR2 YSYEKL. CDR3 length: 14 amino acids. The data are from a study of shared clonotypes between healthy human individuals. Study in general: Those who served as donors were a couple of women and a few men between the ages of 18 and 49. Study results and limitations: Represented diversity (both genetic and exposure-history) was limited by the small number of donors. Only blood underwent sampling, and tissue repertoires likely differ.

This table comes from immunoSEQ multiplex PCR, and its TCRdb copy is limited to in-frame clones, with some not included. The table includes roughly 700,000 clones, roughly 87% detected once. This clonotype was obtained from a man in his late teens or twenties in good health. Some clones in this sample may be carry-over from other donors' samples. The chain has TRBV4-1 and TRBJ1-4; the D is unclear. Sequencing was done on a sample of memory CD8+ T cells from PBMCs. Noted subset: CD45RO+ cells pooled with CCR7-negative TemRA cells. CDR3 residues: CASSQDRIGEKLFF. The CDR3 DNA reads as TGCGCCAGCAGCCAAGATAGAATCGGGGAAAAACTGTTTTTT.